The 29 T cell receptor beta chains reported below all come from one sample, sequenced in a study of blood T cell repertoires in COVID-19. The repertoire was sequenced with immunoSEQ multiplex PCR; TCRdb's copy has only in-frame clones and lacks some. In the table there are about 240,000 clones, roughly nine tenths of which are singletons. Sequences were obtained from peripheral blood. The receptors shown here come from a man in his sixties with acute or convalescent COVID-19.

CDR3 sequence reads: CASSQQGITEAFF. The CDR3 DNA sequence: TGTGCCAGCAGCCAACAGGGGATCACTGAAGCTTTCTTT. The chain recombines TRBV6-2 or TRBV6-3 with TRBJ1-1; 7 nucleotides match TRBD1. Germline V gives CDR1 MNHEY, CDR2 SVGEGT. This CDR3 has 13 residues. V lost 6 bases to trimming and J lost 4 bases; unmatched junction nucleotides: 5.

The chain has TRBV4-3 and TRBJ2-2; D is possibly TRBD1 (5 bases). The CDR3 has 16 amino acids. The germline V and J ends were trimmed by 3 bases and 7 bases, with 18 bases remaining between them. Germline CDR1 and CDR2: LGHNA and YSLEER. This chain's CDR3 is CASSHAEPRQFGELFF. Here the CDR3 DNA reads TGCGCCAGCAGCCACGCCGAGCCCCGACAGTTCGGGGAGCTGTTTTTT.

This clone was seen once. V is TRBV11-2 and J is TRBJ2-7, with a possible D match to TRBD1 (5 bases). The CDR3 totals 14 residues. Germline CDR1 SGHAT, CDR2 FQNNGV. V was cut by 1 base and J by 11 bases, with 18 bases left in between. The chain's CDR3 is CASSLVSGSKLEYF. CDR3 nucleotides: TGTGCCAGCAGCTTAGTATCAGGGTCCAAATTGGAGTACTTC.

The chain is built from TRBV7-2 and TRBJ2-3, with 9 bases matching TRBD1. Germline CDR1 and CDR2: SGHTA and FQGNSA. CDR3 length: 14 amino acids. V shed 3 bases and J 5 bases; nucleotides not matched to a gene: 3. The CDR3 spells CASSFRQGGDTQYF. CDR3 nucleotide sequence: TGTGCCAGCAGCTTCCGACAGGGGGGAGATACGCAGTATTTT.

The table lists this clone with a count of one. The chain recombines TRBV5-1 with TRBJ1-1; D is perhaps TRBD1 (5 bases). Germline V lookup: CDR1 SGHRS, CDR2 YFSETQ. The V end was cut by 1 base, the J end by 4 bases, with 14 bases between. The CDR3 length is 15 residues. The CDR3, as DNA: TGCGCCAGCAGCTTGACTTGGGGCGGGGGCACTGAAGCTTTCTTT. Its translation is CASSLTWGGGTEAFF.

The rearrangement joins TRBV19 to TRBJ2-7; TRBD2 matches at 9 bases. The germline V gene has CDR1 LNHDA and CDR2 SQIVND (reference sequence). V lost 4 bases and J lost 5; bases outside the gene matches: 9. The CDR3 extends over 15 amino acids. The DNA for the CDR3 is TGTGCCAGTAGTACCCGGACTAGCGAGATCCACGAGCAGTACTTC. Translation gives CASSTRTSEIHEQYF.

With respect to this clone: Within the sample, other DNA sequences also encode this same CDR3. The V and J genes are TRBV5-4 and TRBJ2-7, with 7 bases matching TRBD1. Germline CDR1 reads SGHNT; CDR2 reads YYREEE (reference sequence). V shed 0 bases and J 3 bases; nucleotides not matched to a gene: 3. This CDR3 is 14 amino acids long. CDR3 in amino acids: CASSLDRGSYEQYF. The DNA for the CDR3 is TGTGCCAGCAGCTTGGACAGGGGAAGCTACGAGCAGTACTTC.

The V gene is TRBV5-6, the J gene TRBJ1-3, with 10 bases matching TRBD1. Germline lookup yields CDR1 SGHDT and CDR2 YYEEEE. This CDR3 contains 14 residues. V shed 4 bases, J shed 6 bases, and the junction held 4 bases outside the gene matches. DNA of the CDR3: TGTGCCAGCAGCGTGGGGACAGGGGTAAACACCATATATTTT. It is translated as CASSVGTGVNTIYF.

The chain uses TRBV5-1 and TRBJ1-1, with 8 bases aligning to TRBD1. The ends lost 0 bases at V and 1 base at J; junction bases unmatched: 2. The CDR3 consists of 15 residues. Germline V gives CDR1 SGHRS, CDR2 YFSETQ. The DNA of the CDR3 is TGCGCCAGCAGCTTGGCAGGGGGCCAGAACACTGAAGCTTTCTTT. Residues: CASSLAGGQNTEAFF.

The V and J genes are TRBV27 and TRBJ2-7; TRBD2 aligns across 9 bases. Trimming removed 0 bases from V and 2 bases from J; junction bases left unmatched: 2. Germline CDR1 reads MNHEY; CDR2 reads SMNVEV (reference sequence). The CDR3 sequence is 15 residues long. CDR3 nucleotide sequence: TGTGCCAGCAGTTTATCTGCGGGAGGGCCCTACGAGCAGTACTTC. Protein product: CASSLSAGGPYEQYF.

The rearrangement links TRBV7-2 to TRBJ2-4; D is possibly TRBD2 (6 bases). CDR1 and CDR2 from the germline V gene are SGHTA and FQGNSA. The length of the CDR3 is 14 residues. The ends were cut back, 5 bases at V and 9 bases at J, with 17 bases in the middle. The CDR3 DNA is TGTGCCAGCAGCGAGGTCGGGACTCCAACCATTCAGTACTTC. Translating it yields CASSEVGTPTIQYF.

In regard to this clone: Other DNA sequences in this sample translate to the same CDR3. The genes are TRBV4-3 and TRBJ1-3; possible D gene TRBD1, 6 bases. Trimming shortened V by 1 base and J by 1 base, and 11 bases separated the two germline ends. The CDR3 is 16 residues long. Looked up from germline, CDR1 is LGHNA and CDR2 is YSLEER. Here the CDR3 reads CASSQVTGTSGNTIYF. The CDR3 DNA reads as TGCGCCAGCAGCCAAGTGACAGGAACTTCTGGAAACACCATATATTTT.

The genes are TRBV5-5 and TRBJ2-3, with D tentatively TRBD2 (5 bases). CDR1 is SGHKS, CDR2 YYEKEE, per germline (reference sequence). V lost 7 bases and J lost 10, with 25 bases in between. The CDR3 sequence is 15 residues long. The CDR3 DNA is TGTGCCAGCCAAATGCTGGCGTCTGAGGGAGTTGCGCAGTATTTT. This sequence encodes CASQMLASEGVAQYF.

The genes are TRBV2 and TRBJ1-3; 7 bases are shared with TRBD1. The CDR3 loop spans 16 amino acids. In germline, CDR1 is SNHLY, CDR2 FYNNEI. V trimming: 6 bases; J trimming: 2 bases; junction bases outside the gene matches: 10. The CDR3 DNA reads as TGTGCCAGCAGCTTATTACAGGGGCCGGCTGGAAACACCATATATTTT. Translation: CASSLLQGPAGNTIYF.

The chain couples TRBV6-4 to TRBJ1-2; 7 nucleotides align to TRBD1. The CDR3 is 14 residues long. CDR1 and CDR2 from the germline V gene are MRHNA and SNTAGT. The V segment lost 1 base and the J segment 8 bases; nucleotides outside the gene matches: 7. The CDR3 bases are TGTGCCAGCAGTGACTTCGACAGGGTGAGAGGCTACACCTTC. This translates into CASSDFDRVRGYTF.

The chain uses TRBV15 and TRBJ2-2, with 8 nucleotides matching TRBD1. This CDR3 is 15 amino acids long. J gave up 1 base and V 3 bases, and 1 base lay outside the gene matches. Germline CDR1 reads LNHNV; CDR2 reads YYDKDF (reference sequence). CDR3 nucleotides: TGTGCCACCAGCAGGGGGACAGGGAACACCGGGGAGCTGTTTTTT. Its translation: CATSRGTGNTGELFF.

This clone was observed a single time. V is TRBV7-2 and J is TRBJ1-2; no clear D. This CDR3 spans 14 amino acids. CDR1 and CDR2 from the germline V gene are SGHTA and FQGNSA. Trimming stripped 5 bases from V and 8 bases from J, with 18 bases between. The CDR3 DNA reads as TGTGCCAGCAGCCATAGCACCCGCTCTGGGGGCTACACCTTC. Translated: CASSHSTRSGGYTF.

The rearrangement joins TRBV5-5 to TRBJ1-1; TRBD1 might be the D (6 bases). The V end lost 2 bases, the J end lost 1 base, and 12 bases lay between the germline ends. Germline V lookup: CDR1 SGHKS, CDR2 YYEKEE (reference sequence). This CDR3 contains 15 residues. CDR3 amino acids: CASSFLGDTNTEAFF. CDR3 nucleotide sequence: TGTGCCAGCAGCTTCCTAGGGGACACGAACACTGAAGCTTTCTTT.

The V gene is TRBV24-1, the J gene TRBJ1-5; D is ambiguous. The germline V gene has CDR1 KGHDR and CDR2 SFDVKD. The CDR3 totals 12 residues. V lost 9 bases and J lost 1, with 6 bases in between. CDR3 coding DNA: TGTGCCACCTCAGGAAGCAATCAGCCCCAGCATTTT. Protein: CATSGSNQPQHF.

DNA of the CDR3: TGTGCCAGCACCAACCGGGAGGGTGGCAATCAGCCCCAGCATTTT. The encoded protein is CASTNREGGNQPQHF. This chain connects TRBV6-6 to TRBJ1-5; D uncertain. V shed 7 bases and J shed 2 bases, with 15 bases lying between them. This CDR3 is built from 15 residues. CDR1 MNHNY and CDR2 SVGAGI come from the germline V gene (reference sequence).

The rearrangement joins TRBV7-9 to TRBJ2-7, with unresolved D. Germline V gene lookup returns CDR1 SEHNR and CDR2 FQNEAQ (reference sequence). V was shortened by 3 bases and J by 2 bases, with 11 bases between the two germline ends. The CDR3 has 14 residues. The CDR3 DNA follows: TGTGCCAGCAGCTTCCCACAGAGTCCCTACGAGCAGTACTTC. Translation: CASSFPQSPYEQYF.

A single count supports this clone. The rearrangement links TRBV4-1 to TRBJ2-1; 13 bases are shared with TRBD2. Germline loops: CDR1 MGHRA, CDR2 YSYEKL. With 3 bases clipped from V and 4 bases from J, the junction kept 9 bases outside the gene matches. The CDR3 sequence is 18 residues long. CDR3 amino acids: CASSQEMGLAGSYNEQFF. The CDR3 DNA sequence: TGCGCCAGCAGCCAGGAAATGGGACTAGCGGGGTCGTACAATGAGCAGTTCTTC.

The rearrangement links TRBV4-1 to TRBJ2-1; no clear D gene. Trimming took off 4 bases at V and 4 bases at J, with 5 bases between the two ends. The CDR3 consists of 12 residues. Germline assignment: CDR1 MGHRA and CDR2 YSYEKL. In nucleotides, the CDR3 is TGCGCCAGCAGCCCTCAGTACAATGAGCAGTTCTTC. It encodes CASSPQYNEQFF.

CDR3 bases: TGTGCCAGCAGCTTAGCTCAAGAGACCCAGTACTTC. The encoded protein is CASSLAQETQYF. The chain recombines TRBV11-3 with TRBJ2-5; the D is unclear. The V end was cut by 1 base, the J end by 2 bases, with 2 bases between. The germline CDR1 and CDR2 sequences are SGHNT and YENEEA. The CDR3 consists of 12 residues.

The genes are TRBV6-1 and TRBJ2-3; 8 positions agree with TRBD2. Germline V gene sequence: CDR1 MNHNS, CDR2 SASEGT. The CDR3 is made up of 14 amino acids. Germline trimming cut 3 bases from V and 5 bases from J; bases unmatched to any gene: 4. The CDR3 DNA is TGTGCCAGCAGTGACGGGGGGGCAGGAGATACGCAGTATTTT. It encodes CASSDGGAGDTQYF.

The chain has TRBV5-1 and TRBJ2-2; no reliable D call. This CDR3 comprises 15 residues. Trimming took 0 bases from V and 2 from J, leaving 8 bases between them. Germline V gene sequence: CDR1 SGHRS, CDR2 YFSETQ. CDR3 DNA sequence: TGCGCCAGCAGCTTGGTGGCTTCCAACACCGGGGAGCTGTTTTTT. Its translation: CASSLVASNTGELFF.

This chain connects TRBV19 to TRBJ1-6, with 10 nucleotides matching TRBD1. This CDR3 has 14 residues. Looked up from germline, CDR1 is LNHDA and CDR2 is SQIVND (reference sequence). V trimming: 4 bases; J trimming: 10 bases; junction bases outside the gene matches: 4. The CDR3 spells CASSTGTGASPLHF. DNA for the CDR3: TGTGCCAGTAGTACCGGGACAGGGGCATCACCCCTCCACTTT.

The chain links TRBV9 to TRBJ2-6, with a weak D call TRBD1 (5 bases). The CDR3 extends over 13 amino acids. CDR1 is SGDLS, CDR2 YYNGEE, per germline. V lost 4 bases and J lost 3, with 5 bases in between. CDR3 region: CASSRGGANVLTF. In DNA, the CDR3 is TGTGCCAGCAGCAGGGGTGGGGCCAACGTCCTGACTTTC.

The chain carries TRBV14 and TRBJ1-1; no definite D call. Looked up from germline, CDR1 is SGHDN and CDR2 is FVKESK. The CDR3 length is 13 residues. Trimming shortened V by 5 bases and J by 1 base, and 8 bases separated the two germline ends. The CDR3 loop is CASSTTKNTEAFF. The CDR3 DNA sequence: TGTGCCAGCAGCACTACCAAGAACACTGAAGCTTTCTTT.